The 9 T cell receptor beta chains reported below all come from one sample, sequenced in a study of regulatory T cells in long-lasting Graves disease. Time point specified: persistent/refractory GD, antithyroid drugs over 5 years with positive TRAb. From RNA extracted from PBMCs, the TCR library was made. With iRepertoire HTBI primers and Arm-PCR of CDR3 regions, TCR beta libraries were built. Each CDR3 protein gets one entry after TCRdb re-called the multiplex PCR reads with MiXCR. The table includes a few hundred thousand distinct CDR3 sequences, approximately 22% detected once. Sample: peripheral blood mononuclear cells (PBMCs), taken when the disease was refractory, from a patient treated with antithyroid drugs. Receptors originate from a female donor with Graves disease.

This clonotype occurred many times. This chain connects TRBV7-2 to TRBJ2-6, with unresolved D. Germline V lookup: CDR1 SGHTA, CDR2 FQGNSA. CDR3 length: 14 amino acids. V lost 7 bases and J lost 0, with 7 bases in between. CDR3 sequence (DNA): TGTGCCAGCACCCTAAACTCTGGGGCCAACGTCCTGACTTTC. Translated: CASTLNSGANVLTF.

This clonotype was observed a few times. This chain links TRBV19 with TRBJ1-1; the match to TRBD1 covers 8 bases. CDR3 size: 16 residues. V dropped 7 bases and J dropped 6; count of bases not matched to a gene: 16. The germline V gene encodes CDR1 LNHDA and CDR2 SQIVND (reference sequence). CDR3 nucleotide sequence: TGTGCCAGTACTTCTCAGGGGGCGGGCGGAATTCCTGAAGCTTTCTTT. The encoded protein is CASTSQGAGGIPEAFF.

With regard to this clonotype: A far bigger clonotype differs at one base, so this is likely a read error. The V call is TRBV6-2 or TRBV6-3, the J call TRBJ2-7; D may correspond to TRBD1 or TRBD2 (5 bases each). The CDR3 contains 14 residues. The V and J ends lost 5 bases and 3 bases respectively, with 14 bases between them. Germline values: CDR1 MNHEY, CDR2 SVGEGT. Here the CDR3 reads CASSLTGDVYEQYF. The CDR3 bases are TGTGCCAGCAGTCTGACCGGGGACGTCTACGAGCAGTACTTC.

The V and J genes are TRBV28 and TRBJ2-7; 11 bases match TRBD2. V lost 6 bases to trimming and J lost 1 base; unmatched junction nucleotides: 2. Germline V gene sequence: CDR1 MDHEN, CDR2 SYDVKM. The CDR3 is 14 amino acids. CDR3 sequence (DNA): TGTGCCAGCAGCCGACTAGCGGGGTCCTACGAGCAGTACTTC. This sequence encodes CASSRLAGSYEQYF.

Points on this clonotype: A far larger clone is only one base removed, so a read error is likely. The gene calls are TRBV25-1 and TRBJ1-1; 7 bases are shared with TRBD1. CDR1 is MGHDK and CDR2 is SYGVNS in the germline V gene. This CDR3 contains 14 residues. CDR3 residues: CASSLPGQNTEASF. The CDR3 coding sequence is TGTGCCAGCAGTTTACCGGGACAGAACACTGAAGCTTCCTTT.

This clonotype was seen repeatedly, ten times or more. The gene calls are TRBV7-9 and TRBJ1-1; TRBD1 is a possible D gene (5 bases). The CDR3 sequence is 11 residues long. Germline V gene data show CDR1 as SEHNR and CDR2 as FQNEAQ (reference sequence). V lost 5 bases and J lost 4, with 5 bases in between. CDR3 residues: CASSDSTEAFF. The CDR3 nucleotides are TGTGCCAGCAGCGACAGCACTGAAGCTTTCTTT.

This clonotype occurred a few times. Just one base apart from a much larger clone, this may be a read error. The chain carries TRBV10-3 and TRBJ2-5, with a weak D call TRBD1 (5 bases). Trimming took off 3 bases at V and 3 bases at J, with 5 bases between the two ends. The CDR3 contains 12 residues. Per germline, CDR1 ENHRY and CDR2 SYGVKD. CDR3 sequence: CAISEGEETQYF. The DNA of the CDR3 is TGTGCCATCAGTGAAGGGGAAGAGACCCAGTACTTC.

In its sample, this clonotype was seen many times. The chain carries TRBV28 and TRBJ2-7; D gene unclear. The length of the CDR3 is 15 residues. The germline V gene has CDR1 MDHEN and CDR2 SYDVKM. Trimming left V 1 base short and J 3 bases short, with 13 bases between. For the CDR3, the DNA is TGTGCCAGCAGTTTATCGGGCCCAGTAAACTACGAGCAGTACTTC. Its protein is CASSLSGPVNYEQYF.

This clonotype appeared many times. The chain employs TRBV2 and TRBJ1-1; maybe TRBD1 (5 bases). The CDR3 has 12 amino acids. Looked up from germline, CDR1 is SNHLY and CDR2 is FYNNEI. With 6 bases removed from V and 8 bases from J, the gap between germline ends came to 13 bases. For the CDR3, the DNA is TGTGCCAGCAGCGTCCAGGCAGGGGAAGCTTTCTTT. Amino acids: CASSVQAGEAFF. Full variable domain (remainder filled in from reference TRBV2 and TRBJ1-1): EPEVTQTPSHQVTQMGQEVILRCVPISNHLYFYWYRQILGQKVEFLVSFYNNEISEKSEIFDDQFSVERPDGSNFTLKIRSTKLEDSAMYFCASSVQAGEAFFGQGTRLTVV.